Listed here are 9 T cell receptor beta chains from one sample, sequenced in a study of T cell responses to AZD1222 COVID-19 vaccine. Produced via immunoSEQ multiplex PCR; TCRdb's table is partial and in-frame only. The sample yields more than 100,000 clones, 85% to 90% seen once. The sequences come from peripheral blood, collected on day 0 of AZD1222 vaccination. The receptors stem from an adult in good health.

The genes are TRBV28 and TRBJ1-4; tentative D call: TRBD1 (6 bases). V lost 3 bases and J 7 bases, leaving 12 bases between the germline ends. CDR3 length: 14 residues. Germline CDR1 MDHEN, CDR2 SYDVKM. The CDR3 here is CASSFGGAGEKLFF. CDR3 sequence (DNA): TGTGCCAGCAGTTTCGGGGGGGCAGGTGAAAAACTGTTTTTT.

This clone was detected once. The V and J genes are TRBV19 and TRBJ1-6, with TRBD1 as a possible D gene (6 bases). V shed 4 bases and J shed 4 bases, with 8 bases lying between them. CDR1 is LNHDA and CDR2 is SQIVND in the germline V gene (reference sequence). The CDR3 totals 14 residues. The CDR3 sequence is CASSRTEYNSPLHF. In DNA form, the CDR3 reads TGTGCCAGTAGTAGGACAGAATATAATTCACCCCTCCACTTT.

This chain joins TRBV24-1 and TRBJ2-1; unclear D gene. V lost 4 bases to trimming and J lost 0 bases, with 3 bases between them. CDR3 length: 13 amino acids. Germline assignment: CDR1 KGHDR and CDR2 SFDVKD. CDR3 sequence: CATSDSSYNEQFF. The CDR3 DNA sequence: TGTGCCACCAGTGACAGCTCCTACAATGAGCAGTTCTTC.

The rearrangement uses TRBV28 and TRBJ2-1; 9 nucleotides align to TRBD2. V shed 6 bases and J 3 bases; nucleotides not matched to a gene: 6. Germline values: CDR1 MDHEN, CDR2 SYDVKM. The CDR3 extends over 15 amino acids. In DNA, the CDR3 is TGTGCCAGCAGAGGCGGGGGGGCGTTCTACAATGAGCAGTTCTTC. Translation: CASRGGGAFYNEQFF.

On this clone itself: Additional DNA sequences in this sample encode the identical CDR3. This chain's CDR3 is CAWNRVNTEAFF. The CDR3 nucleotides read TGTGCCTGGAACAGGGTGAACACTGAAGCTTTCTTT. V is TRBV30 and J is TRBJ1-1, with D perhaps TRBD1 (6 bases). Trimming took 4 bases from V and 0 from J, leaving 6 bases between them. The germline V gene encodes CDR1 GTSNPN and CDR2 SVGIG (reference sequence). The CDR3 runs 12 residues.

The CDR3 spells CASSEGIAGGYTQYF. The CDR3 DNA sequence: TGTGCCAGCAGTGAAGGAATAGCGGGAGGTTATACGCAGTATTTT. The V and J genes are TRBV2 and TRBJ2-3; TRBD2 matches at 10 bases. The CDR3 totals 15 residues. With 1 base clipped from V and 7 bases from J, the junction kept 5 bases outside the gene matches. Germline V gene sequence: CDR1 SNHLY, CDR2 FYNNEI.

The V and J genes are TRBV7-2 and TRBJ1-5; a possible D gene is TRBD1 (5 bases). Trimming removed 5 bases at V and 4 bases at J, with 9 bases between. Germline loops: CDR1 SGHTA, CDR2 FQGNSA. The CDR3 is made up of 13 amino acids. The CDR3 spells CASSPDTNQPQHF. CDR3 nucleotides: TGTGCCAGCAGCCCGGACACGAATCAGCCCCAGCATTTT.

The chain couples TRBV6-5 to TRBJ2-1; D is ambiguous. The V end was cut by 6 bases, the J end by 9 bases, with 18 bases between. The germline V gene encodes CDR1 MNHEY and CDR2 SVGAGI. The CDR3 loop spans 14 amino acids. CDR3 in amino acids: CASSQSYRAAEQFF. The CDR3 coding sequence is TGTGCCAGCAGCCAATCGTACCGGGCTGCTGAGCAGTTCTTC.

V usage is TRBV5-1 and J usage is TRBJ1-2; 7 bases are a match to TRBD1. V lost 3 bases and J lost 0; bases outside the gene matches: 8. This CDR3 is 16 amino acids long. The V gene's germline CDR1 is SGHRS and CDR2 YFSETQ. CDR3 sequence (DNA): TGCGCCAGCAGCTCAAGCTTACAGGGGACTAACTATGGCTACACCTTC. Residues: CASSSSLQGTNYGYTF. The variable domain in full, completed from reference TRBV5-1 and TRBJ1-2, reads KAGVTQTPRYLIKTRGQQVTLSCSPISGHRSVSWYQQTPGQGLQFLFEYFSETQRNKGNFPGRFSGRQFSNSRSEMNVSTLELGDSALYLCASSSSLQGTNYGYTFGSGTRLTVV.